A selection of T cell receptor beta chains follows, all from one sample in a study of CD8+CD57+ T cells in acquired aplastic anemia. One entry per CDR3 protein, called by TCRdb with MiXCR from the reads. The sample holds about 220,000 distinct CDR3 sequences; 34% are singletons and the top ten take around 1.1%. Sequencing was performed on sorted CD4+, CD8+, or CD8+CD57+ T cells (not recorded which) from PBMCs. These TCRs come from a human donor in good health, serving as a control. Both conserved end residues are part of each CDR3. D genes are given only for firm matches.

v_gene,d_gene,CDR3aa
TRBV11-2,-,CASSLEVRTYTQYF
TRBV7-9,-,CASILTGTEAFF
TRBV6-6,TRBD2,CASSRGGVGYEQYF
TRBV30,TRBD2,CAWRTTSAQETQYF
TRBV20-1,TRBD2,CSASLPGLAAENIQYF
TRBV7-2,TRBD1,CASSLQTGSYEQYF
TRBV3-1,-,CASSTRASIGTDTQYF
TRBV20-1,-,CSADAPQRDTQYF
TRBV10-3,TRBD2,CASSGRAPDEQFF
TRBV12-3/TRBV12-4,TRBD2,CASSHSGRSDTQYF
TRBV25-1,-,CASSEVGTDHNEQFF
TRBV19,-,CASSMVGANVLTF
TRBV5-1,-,CASSLNQETQYF
TRBV2,TRBD1,CASLHWTGSYEQYF
TRBV10-3,TRBD1,CAISGTEIQETQYF
TRBV10-3,-,CAISSANTEAFF
TRBV10-3,-,CAITGTYNQPQHF
TRBV10-2,-,CASSESWLVGGYTF
TRBV20-1,-,CSASPSSASLWNEQFF
TRBV19,TRBD1,CASRDRGTLNTEAFF
TRBV18,-,CASSPSAANTEAFF
TRBV5-6,-,CASSLASLVRNGQFF
TRBV12-3/TRBV12-4,-,CASSQRPVSNQPQHF
TRBV2,-,CANQTGTGPDTQYF
TRBV2,-,CASTFKGLNQPQHF
TRBV24-1,-,CATSDTTGHGYTF
TRBV7-8,-,CASSSGNAASTQETQYF
TRBV20-1,TRBD2,CSARLAGGSNEQFF
TRBV12-3/TRBV12-4,TRBD1,CASRRQGATGNTIYF
TRBV2,-,CASSVELGFYEQYF
TRBV5-4,-,CASSLGISMGTLNTGELFF
TRBV12-3/TRBV12-4,TRBD1,CASSPASGTVRVGQPQHF
TRBV15,TRBD2,CATSRGVTSGSSYEQYF
TRBV2,-,CASSPRLQDKEAFF
TRBV2,-,CASSEGAVTDTQYF
TRBV7-3,-,CASSLTLAAWGGEQFF
TRBV10-1,TRBD2,CASSDGVAGHSYNEQFF
TRBV5-6,-,CASRSRALGTDTQYF
TRBV20-1,TRBD2,CSAPRLVAGFTDTQYF
TRBV5-1,TRBD2,CASSPVGGTSGNVYEQYF
TRBV2,TRBD2,CASSSRGRDGELFF
TRBV10-3,TRBD1,CASSLLRTGPINTGELFF
TRBV19,-,CASSGGETQYF
TRBV30,-,CAWSGRELLNYGYTF
TRBV19,TRBD2,CASSLTSGVYNEQFF
TRBV7-6,TRBD2,CASSSFNLQETSGRFNEQFF
TRBV2,-,CASSDRFRSSGYTF
TRBV27,TRBD1,CASSRQGEGYGYTF
TRBV29-1,TRBD1,CSVEDRVGLYRYTF
TRBV20-1,TRBD2,CSTIGLAGGTDTQYF
TRBV19,-,CASSTPDGASYNEQFF
TRBV10-1,-,CASSADSLGRSGYTF
TRBV12-5,TRBD1,CASATGQGGTEAFF
TRBV2,-,CASSGLAGLDGYTF
TRBV2,-,CASSEGRGEKLFF
TRBV9,-,CASSHSLNYGYTF
TRBV5-1,TRBD1,CASSGGQGDGYTF
TRBV19,TRBD1,CASSGQGLYGYTF
TRBV25-1,-,CASSEGQRYGYTF